This paragraph covers one T cell receptor (beta chain) sequence. The antigen this receptor binds is unknown. Per-base qualities were not stored, and no clone one base away is much larger. The sample comes from a study of blood T cell repertoires in COVID-19 (dated by TCRdb to 2019 to 2021). Context from the whole study: Samples covering the acute and convalescent phases of COVID-19 were provided by collaborators in the United States, Italy and Spain. Subjects who had been exposed to COVID-19, were actively infected with it, or had recovered from it provided the deeply sampled blood TCRbeta repertoires that made up the dataset. Where available, HLA class I and class II types were taken from metadata supplied by the sample provider and were not determined by assay-based typing. The sample metadata nearly always contained a de-identified subject ID, COVID-19 status, age in years and sex. The material from the prospective study consisted of cDNA or gDNA derived from T cells, B-cell-depleted T cells, or PBMCs. The repertoires were released in a freely available public database intended as a resource for research on the immune response to SARS-CoV-2. Samples came from the ongoing ImmuneRACE study (first 160 participants) plus 1,254 subjects from 6 global collaborators. The paper's findings and limits, for the study overall: The amount of clinical and demographic metadata varied by source and participant and was provided uncurated.

TCRbeta CDR3 regions were amplified from genomic DNA using the immunoSEQ Assay, a bias-controlled multiplex PCR. The paper's processing steps were these. The number of nucleated cells in each sample was estimated from the amplification of reference gene primers within the assay. To quantify the absolute abundance of each unique TCRbeta CDR3 rearrangement, sequence reads were collapsed and filtered. For each sample, productive Simpson clonality was calculated as the square root of Simpson's diversity index across productive rearrangements. TCRdb provides this immuneACCESS table in a form limited to in-frame rearrangements. Some clones are lacking; in checked studies, under half of them reflect an unresolved V gene, and why the rest are absent is not known. The V and J calls and clone size come from that table; D and trimming were worked out from the DNA. The sample table lists roughly 410,000 clones, about 90% of them with a count of one. Approximately 1.2% of the sample comes from the top ten.

Whole blood was collected in K2EDTA tubes by collaborating institutions according to the institutions' own protocols. For TCRbeta analysis, collaborator samples were shipped as frozen whole blood, as isolated PBMCs, or as DNA extracted from either sample type. Trimming at the junction amounts to 0 bases on V and 9 bases on J, and the germline ends lie 9 bases apart. The germline V gene sets CDR1 to MNHEY and CDR2 to SVGAGI. Spanning cysteine to phenylalanine, the CDR3 consists of 13 amino acids. Only CDR3 DNA remains: 39 bases, in frame from the first base. The sequence links TRBV6-5 to TRBJ2-1; the D segment could be TRBD2, given 6 matching bases. The clonotype was recovered from a man in his forties with acute or convalescent COVID-19. The sequencing input was peripheral blood. The bases are TGTGCCAGCAGTTACTCCTTGGGACTTGAGCAGTTCTTC. Translated, this gives CASSYSLGLEQFF.